This T cell receptor beta chain originates from a study of identical twins. TCRdb recomputed calls from the 5' RACE reads with MiXCR, one row per CDR3 protein. Found here are just under 550,000 distinct CDR3 sequences, roughly 15% of them singletons; the top ten hold more than 0.4%. This sample also appeared in a second study, on yellow fever vaccine responses in identical twins.

The sample consisted of CD4+ T cells sorted from blood. The receptor's source is a woman aged 18-35 years in good health.

The CDR3 DNA follows: TGCAGTGCTAGGGCCATCCAAGAGACCCAGTACTTC. Protein sequence: CSARAIQETQYF. V usage is TRBV20-1 and J usage is TRBJ2-5; the D is unclear. Trimming took off 3 bases at V and 1 base at J, with 6 bases between the two ends. The CDR3 consists of 12 residues. CDR1 and CDR2 (germline): DFQATT, SNEGSKA (reference sequence).